The 20 T cell receptor beta chains in this list originate from one sample, sequenced in a study of T cells in Graves' hyperthyroidism and ophthalmopathy. Amplification of TCR beta CDR3 regions was performed using RNA transcripts as template. In the first-round RT-PCR of the TCR CDR3, the HTBI primer set was used. TCRdb called the multiplex PCR reads again in MiXCR, with one record for every CDR3 protein. The data show about 96,000 distinct CDR3 sequences, around 52% seen once. The sample taken for sequencing was blood. The receptors originated from a woman aged 40 to 50 with Graves' hyperthyroidism.

V usage is TRBV2 and J usage is TRBJ1-6, with TRBD1 matching 9 bases. This CDR3 is 16 amino acids long. The germline gives CDR1 SNHLY, CDR2 FYNNEI. After removal of 6 bases from V and 7 bases from J, the junction contained 10 bases not matched to a gene. The CDR3 DNA reads TGTGCCAGCAGCCCAACGACAGGGGGAACGAATTCACCCCTCCACTTT. Translated: CASSPTTGGTNSPLHF.

The chain combines TRBV20-1 with TRBJ1-5; a possible D gene is TRBD1 (6 bases). Germline values: CDR1 DFQATT, CDR2 SNEGSKA (reference sequence). CDR3 length: 14 amino acids. V dropped 2 bases and J dropped 11 bases, with 19 bases sitting between them. The CDR3 DNA sequence: TGCAGTGCTAGAAGCGGGAGGGGGGAAGAGACCCAGCATTTT. Its protein product is CSARSGRGEETQHF.

V is TRBV11-2 and J is TRBJ2-3, with a possible D match to TRBD1 (5 bases). The V gene lost 4 bases and the J gene lost 5 bases, with 13 bases spanning the gap. CDR1 and CDR2 from the germline V gene are SGHAT and FQNNGV. There are 14 residues in the CDR3. The CDR3 nucleotides are TGTGCCAGCAGCTCCGATGACAGAAGAGATACGCAGTATTTT. Amino acid sequence: CASSSDDRRDTQYF. The full variable domain, with the rest looked up from reference TRBV11-2 and TRBJ2-3, is EAGVAQSPRYKIIEKRQSVAFWCNPISGHATLYWYQQILGQGPKLLIQFQNNGVVDDSQLPKDRFSAERLKGVDSTLKIQPAKLEDSAVYLCASSSDDRRDTQYFGPGTRLTVL.

There are many counts of this clonotype. The rearrangement links TRBV5-4 to TRBJ2-5, with a weak D call TRBD1 (5 bases). CDR3 length: 15 amino acids. CDR1 SGHNT and CDR2 YYREEE come from the germline V gene (reference sequence). Trimming shortened V by 1 base and J by 4 bases, and 14 bases separated the two germline ends. CDR3 coding DNA: TGTGCCAGCAGCTTGAGGCAGGGCTTCCGAGAGACCCAGTACTTC. This gives the protein CASSLRQGFRETQYF.

Note on this clonotype: A read error may account for a junction end that differs from germline. The chain combines TRBV4-1 with TRBJ2-7; TRBD2 is a possible D gene (5 bases). Per germline, CDR1 MGHRA and CDR2 YSYEKL. This CDR3 is built from 15 residues. The CDR3 spells CASNQDRVGRYEQYF. The CDR3 DNA follows: TGCGCCAGCAACCAAGACCGAGTAGGGAGATACGAGCAGTACTTC.

This clonotype has a count of ten or more. The genes are TRBV2 and TRBJ1-1, with D unresolved. There are 11 residues in the CDR3. CDR1 SNHLY and CDR2 FYNNEI come from the germline V gene. The V and J ends lost 4 bases and 3 bases respectively, with 3 bases between them. The CDR3 DNA reads as TGTGCCAGCAGTGGGGACACTGAAGCTTTCTTT. Translating gives CASSGDTEAFF.

This clonotype was counted many times. This chain connects TRBV29-1 to TRBJ1-4; D remains unclear. The CDR3 runs to 12 residues. Trimming pared 1 base from V and 6 bases from J, leaving 6 bases between. Germline assignment: CDR1 SQVTM and CDR2 ANQGSEA. CDR3 residues: CSVEGQHEKLFF. The CDR3 DNA is TGCAGCGTTGAAGGGCAGCATGAAAAACTGTTTTTT.

The V call is TRBV7-9, the J call TRBJ2-7; D perhaps matches TRBD2 (7 bases). The CDR3 contains 14 residues. Germline lookup yields CDR1 SEHNR and CDR2 FQNEAQ (reference sequence). V lost 7 bases and J 7 bases, leaving 20 bases between the germline ends. The CDR3 coding sequence is TGTGCCAGCACCTGGGAGGGGGGCGCGAGGGAGCAGTACTTC. Protein product: CASTWEGGAREQYF.

The J gene is TRBJ1-5, the V gene TRBV20-1; D might be TRBD1 (5 bases). The V and J ends lost 1 base and 12 bases respectively, with 10 bases between them. The CDR3 is 11 amino acids. Germline V gene lookup returns CDR1 DFQATT and CDR2 SNEGSKA (reference sequence). CDR3 in DNA: TGCAGTGCTAGAGGTCCGGGGCTCCAGCATTTT. This encodes CSARGPGLQHF.

The chain recombines TRBV7-8 with TRBJ1-6, with D possibly TRBD1 on 6 matching bases. The CDR3 is 15 residues long. Trimming cost V 5 bases and J 8 bases, with 16 bases left between them. From germline, CDR1 is SGHVS and CDR2 FQNEAQ. The CDR3 DNA follows: TGTGCCAGCAGCCCCCGGACAGTCCGGGATTCACCCCTCCACTTT. This sequence encodes CASSPRTVRDSPLHF.

Concerning this clonotype itself: The CDR3 does not end in the conserved phenylalanine or tryptophan, so this is likely a read error. V is TRBV7-3 and J is TRBJ1-4; 8 nucleotides line up with TRBD2. With the DNA end fitting TRBJ2-2 better, the J assignment may be wrong. The length of the CDR3 is 13 residues. Looked up from germline, CDR1 is SGHTA and CDR2 is FQGTGA. The CDR3 loop is CASTVGGAGELFS. The CDR3 DNA reads as TGTGCCAGCACTGTCGGGGGGGCCGGGGAGCTGTTTTCT.

A word on this clonotype: A much larger clone sits a single nucleotide away, making a read error possible. The rearrangement uses TRBV7-3 and TRBJ1-1; unclear D gene. The germline CDR1 and CDR2 sequences are SGHTA and FQGTGA. The length of the CDR3 is 16 residues. CDR3 protein: CASSQIVSDMNAEAFF. The CDR3 DNA sequence: TGTGCCAGCAGCCAAATAGTCAGCGATATGAACGCTGAAGCTTTCTTT.

The chain uses TRBV7-7 and TRBJ2-5; D might be TRBD1 (7 bases). This CDR3 has 14 amino acids. Germline CDR1 reads SSHAT; CDR2 reads FNYEAQ (reference sequence). The V end lost 5 bases, the J end lost 4 bases, and 14 bases lay between the germline ends. The CDR3 sequence: CASSAQGGGETQYF. CDR3 nucleotide sequence: TGTGCCAGCAGCGCTCAGGGGGGCGGAGAGACCCAGTACTTC.

This clonotype has ten or more counts. The V call is TRBV12-3 or TRBV12-4, the J call TRBJ1-2, with TRBD1 matching 9 bases. The V gene end was trimmed by 4 bases and the J gene end by 5 bases; junction bases not matched to a gene: 8. CDR3 length: 15 residues. The chain's CDR3 is CASSYFTGGGYGYTF. The CDR3 DNA reads TGTGCCAGCAGTTACTTTACAGGGGGCGGGTATGGCTACACCTTC.

The V gene is TRBV7-8, the J gene TRBJ1-1; D is unclear. V was cut by 5 bases and J by 1 base, with 11 bases left in between. Germline values: CDR1 SGHVS, CDR2 FQNEAQ. There are 14 residues in the CDR3. DNA for the CDR3: TGTGCCAGCAGCCAAGTCGGGGAGAACACTGAAGCTTTCTTT. The encoded protein is CASSQVGENTEAFF.

The chain joins TRBV29-1 to TRBJ1-2; 9 bases match TRBD1. Losses at the gene ends were 6 bases for V and 0 bases for J; bases not matched to a gene: 8. The CDR3 extends over 15 amino acids. Germline V gene lookup returns CDR1 SQVTM and CDR2 ANQGSEA. CDR3 loop: CSVGTGGTANYGYTF. The CDR3 nucleotides are TGCAGCGTAGGAACAGGGGGCACCGCTAACTATGGCTACACCTTC.

Notes on this clonotype: A much larger clonotype is one base distant, so this may be a read error. In DNA form, the CDR3 reads TGCGCCAGCAGCCAAGATCCTGGCGGGAGGGAGACCCAGCACTTC. It codes for CASSQDPGGRETQHF. The genes are TRBV4-1 and TRBJ2-5; 9 nucleotides match TRBD2. CDR3 length: 15 amino acids. From germline, CDR1 is MGHRA and CDR2 YSYEKL.

The chain combines TRBV7-9 with TRBJ1-6; no clear D gene. Between the trimmed V and J ends, which lost 4 bases and 5 bases, there was a span of 0 bases. This CDR3 region has 11 residues. Per germline, CDR1 SEHNR and CDR2 FQNEAQ (reference sequence). The CDR3: CASSYNSPLHF. Written as DNA, the CDR3 is TGTGCCAGCAGCTATAATTCACCCCTCCACTTT.

In this sample, this clonotype turned up once. The rearrangement joins TRBV20-1 to TRBJ1-1; TRBD1 matches at 9 bases. The CDR3 length is 14 residues. Per the germline V gene, CDR1 is DFQATT and CDR2 is SNEGSKA (reference sequence). V trimming: 0 bases; J trimming: 11 bases; junction bases outside the gene matches: 10. CDR3 DNA: TGCAGTGCTAGAGATCCACCAGGGGACAGGGTGGCTTTCTTT. It specifies CSARDPPGDRVAFF.

In this sample, this clonotype turned up many times. The V and J genes are TRBV7-2 and TRBJ1-5; no definite D call. CDR1 and CDR2 from the germline V gene are SGHTA and FQGNSA. Trimming stripped 1 base from V and 7 bases from J, with 8 bases between. The CDR3 sequence is 13 residues long. This chain's CDR3 is CASSLVAGQPQHF. CDR3 DNA sequence: TGTGCCAGCAGCTTAGTTGCAGGCCAGCCCCAGCATTTT.